The sequence of this T cell receptor (beta chain) was determined in a study of radiotherapy plus CTLA-4 blockade in lung cancer. In the study overall: An objective response was seen in about 17% of patients, and disease control in 25% to 40%. Whole-study results and caveats: Expansion in blood of tumor-derived TCR clones was seen after radiotherapy plus ipilimumab. In blood, early T cell clone dynamics reportedly predicted response best, together with interferon-beta.

V lost 2 bases and J lost 2; bases outside the gene matches: 3. This CDR3 has 15 residues. Germline values: CDR1 SGHRS, CDR2 YFSETQ. Focal radiation plus CTLA-4 blockade with ipilimumab was given to patients with chemo-refractory metastatic non-small-cell lung cancer. Data came from immunoSEQ multiplex PCR; TCRdb stores just in-frame clones and leaves some out. The sample has 35,000 to 45,000 clones, approximately 67% seen once; the top ten hold 20% to 30%. Concerning this clone: Antigen specificity is unknown.

Material: peripheral blood, obtained from a patient treated with radiotherapy plus ipilimumab. J is TRBJ2-2 and V is TRBV5-1; 7 positions match TRBD2. This TCR derives from a human donor with non-small cell lung cancer who had a partial response to radiotherapy plus ipilimumab. This chain's CDR3 is CASSFRDYNTGELFF. Here the CDR3 DNA reads TGCGCCAGCAGCTTCCGGGACTACAACACCGGGGAGCTGTTTTTT.